The source of this TCR beta chain is a study of brain T cells in children with intractable seizures. The study's findings and limits: Viral specificity was inferred only from CDR3 similarity; HCMV serostatus was unknown.

Germline V CDR1 and CDR2: SGDLS, YYNGEE. The V and J ends lost 4 bases and 0 bases respectively, with 14 bases between them. This CDR3 has 16 amino acids. This table comes from immunoSEQ multiplex PCR, and its TCRdb copy is limited to in-frame clones, with some not included. Here the sample spans tens of thousands of clones, about 92% being singletons. With regard to this clone: The target antigen is unknown.

The sequenced cases were selected for having the highest brain T cell transcript signatures. At least one anti-epileptic drug was given before surgery. Sequenced here: peripheral blood, sampled at surgery. The TCR comes from a boy in the first two years of life with tuberous sclerosis and intractable seizures. V and J are TRBV9 and TRBJ2-1; D remains ambiguous. The CDR3 here is CASSPRIGPSYNEQFF. Here the CDR3 DNA reads TGTGCCAGCAGCCCACGGATTGGTCCCTCCTACAATGAGCAGTTCTTC.